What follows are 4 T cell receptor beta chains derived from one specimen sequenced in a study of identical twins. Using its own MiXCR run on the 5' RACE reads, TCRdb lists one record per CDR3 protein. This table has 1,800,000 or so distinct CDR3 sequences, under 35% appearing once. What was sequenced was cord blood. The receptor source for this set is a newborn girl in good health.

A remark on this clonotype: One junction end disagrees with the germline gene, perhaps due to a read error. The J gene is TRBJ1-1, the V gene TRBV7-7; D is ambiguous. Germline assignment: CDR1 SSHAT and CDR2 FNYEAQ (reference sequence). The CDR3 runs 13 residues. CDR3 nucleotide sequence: TGTGCTAGCAGCTTACAGCCGAACACTGAAGCTTTCTTT. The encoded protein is CASSLQPNTEAFF.

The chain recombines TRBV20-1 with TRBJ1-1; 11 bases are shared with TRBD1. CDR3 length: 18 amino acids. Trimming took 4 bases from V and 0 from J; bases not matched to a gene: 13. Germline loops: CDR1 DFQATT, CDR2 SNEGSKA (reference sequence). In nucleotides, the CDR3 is TGCAGTGCTATGCCGCTGGGGACAGGGGGGTTCATGAACACTGAAGCTTTCTTT. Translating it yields CSAMPLGTGGFMNTEAFF.

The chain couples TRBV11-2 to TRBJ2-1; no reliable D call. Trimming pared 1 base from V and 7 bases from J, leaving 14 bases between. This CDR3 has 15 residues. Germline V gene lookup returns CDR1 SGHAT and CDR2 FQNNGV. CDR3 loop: CASSLAGLVGNEQFF. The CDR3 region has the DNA TGTGCCAGCAGCTTAGCCGGCCTAGTCGGGAATGAGCAGTTCTTC.

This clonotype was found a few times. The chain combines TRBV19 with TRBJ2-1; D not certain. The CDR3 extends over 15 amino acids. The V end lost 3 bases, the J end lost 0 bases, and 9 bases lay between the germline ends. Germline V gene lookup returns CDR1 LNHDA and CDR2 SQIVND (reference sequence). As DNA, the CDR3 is TGTGCCAGTAGTATTTCGTGGGGCTCCTACAATGAGCAGTTCTTC. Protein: CASSISWGSYNEQFF.